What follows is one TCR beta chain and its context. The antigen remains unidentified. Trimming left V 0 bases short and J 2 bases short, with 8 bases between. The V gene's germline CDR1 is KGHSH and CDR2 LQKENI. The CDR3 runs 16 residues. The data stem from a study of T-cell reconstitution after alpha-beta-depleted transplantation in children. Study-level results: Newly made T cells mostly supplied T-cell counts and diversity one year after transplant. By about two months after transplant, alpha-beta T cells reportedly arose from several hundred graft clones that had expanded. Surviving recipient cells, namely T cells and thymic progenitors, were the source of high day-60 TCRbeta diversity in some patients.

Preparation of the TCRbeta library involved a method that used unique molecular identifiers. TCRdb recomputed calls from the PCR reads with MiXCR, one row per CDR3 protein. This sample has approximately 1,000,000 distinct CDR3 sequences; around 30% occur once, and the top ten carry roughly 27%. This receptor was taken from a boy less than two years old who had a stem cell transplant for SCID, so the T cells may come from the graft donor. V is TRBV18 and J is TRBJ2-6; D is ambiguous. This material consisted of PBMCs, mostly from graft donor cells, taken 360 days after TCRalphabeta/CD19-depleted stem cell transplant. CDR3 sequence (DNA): TGTGCCAGCTCACCACCGGGAAAGACTGGGGCCAACGTCCTGACTTTC. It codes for CASSPPGKTGANVLTF.